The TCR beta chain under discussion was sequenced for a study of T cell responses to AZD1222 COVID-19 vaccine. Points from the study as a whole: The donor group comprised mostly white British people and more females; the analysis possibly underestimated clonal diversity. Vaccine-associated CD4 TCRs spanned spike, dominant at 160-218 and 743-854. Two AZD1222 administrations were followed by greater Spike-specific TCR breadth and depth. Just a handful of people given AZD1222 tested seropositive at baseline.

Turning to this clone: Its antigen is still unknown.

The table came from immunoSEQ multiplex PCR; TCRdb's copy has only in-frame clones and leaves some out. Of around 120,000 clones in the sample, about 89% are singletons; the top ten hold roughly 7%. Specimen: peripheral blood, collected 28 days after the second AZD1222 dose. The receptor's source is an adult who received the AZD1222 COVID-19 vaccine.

The CDR3 nucleotides are TGTGCAAGTCGCCGGTCCAGCAGCGGCTCCTACAATGAGCAGTTCTTC. Protein sequence: CASRRSSSGSYNEQFF. This chain links TRBV12-2 with TRBJ2-1; no check of the table's D call, TRBD2, against the DNA was made. TRBV12-2 counts as a pseudogene. CDR3 size: 16 residues.